These 16 T cell receptor beta chains originate from one sample sequenced in a study of metastatic and nonmetastatic thyroid tumors. Using MiXCR, TCRdb reanalyzed the PCR reads. Of 40,000 to 55,000 clones in the sample, over 15% were seen once. Prior to thyroid surgery, none of the patients had received any treatment. Sequencing was carried out using blood. The origin of the receptors is a female donor with papillary thyroid cancer or a benign thyroid nodule (not recorded which). Some clones in this sample may be carry-over from other donors' samples.

This clone was counted a few times. The chain has TRBV6-1 and TRBJ2-2; D assignment may be TRBD1 or TRBD2 (6 bases each). The length of the CDR3 is 16 residues. CDR1 is MNHNS, CDR2 SASEGT, per germline. The V end lost 6 bases, the J end lost 5 bases, and 19 bases lay between the germline ends. CDR3 DNA: TGTGCCAGCAGGGGCGTTATCGGAGGGGGGACCGGGGAGCTGTTTTTT. Residues: CASRGVIGGGTGELFF.

The rearrangement uses TRBV24-1 and TRBJ2-7; tentative D call: TRBD1 (5 bases). Trimming took off 5 bases at V and 4 bases at J, with 8 bases between the two ends. The germline gives CDR1 KGHDR, CDR2 SFDVKD. The CDR3 runs 12 residues. The CDR3 loop is CATSAQGYEQYF. DNA for the CDR3: TGTGCCACCAGTGCCCAGGGATACGAGCAGTACTTC.

This clone was seen many times. J is TRBJ2-1 and V is TRBV24-1; D call uncertain. The CDR3 runs to 13 residues. Germline assignment: CDR1 KGHDR and CDR2 SFDVKD. Trimming cost V 0 bases and J 6 bases, with 5 bases left between them. CDR3 sequence reads: CATSDLHFNEQFF. For the CDR3, the DNA is TGTGCCACCAGTGATTTGCACTTCAATGAGCAGTTCTTC.

J is TRBJ2-7 and V is TRBV20-1; 10 bases line up with TRBD2. Germline V gives CDR1 DFQATT, CDR2 SNEGSKA (reference sequence). V lost 3 bases, J lost 4 bases, and 12 bases stayed unmatched. The CDR3 totals 16 residues. The DNA for the CDR3 is TGCAGTGCTAGTCCCCGTGGTAGCGGGAGGTCGTACGAGCAGTACTTC. This gives the protein CSASPRGSGRSYEQYF.

V usage is TRBV6-1 and J usage is TRBJ1-1, with a possible D match to TRBD1 (6 bases). Germline CDR1 reads MNHNS; CDR2 reads SASEGT. This CDR3 comprises 13 residues. Trimming took off 6 bases at V and 3 bases at J, with 11 bases between the two ends. The CDR3 region has the DNA TGTGCCAGCAGCCAGGGGAGGGACACTGAAGCTTTCTTT. Translation gives CASSQGRDTEAFF.

This clone was recorded many times. The chain has TRBV11-2 and TRBJ1-1, with no clear D. The CDR3 length is 15 residues. The germline V gene encodes CDR1 SGHAT and CDR2 FQNNGV. V lost 5 bases and J 1 base, leaving 14 bases between the germline ends. The DNA for the CDR3 is TGTGCCAGCAGCGACACCTCGGGAGGGAACACTGAAGCTTTCTTT. Amino acids: CASSDTSGGNTEAFF.

This clone was seen a few times. The rearrangement uses TRBV27 and TRBJ2-7, with D unresolved. Germline CDR1 is MNHEY and CDR2 is SMNVEV (reference sequence). CDR3 length equals 15 residues. V was pared by 1 base and J by 6 bases, with 16 bases between. The CDR3 region is CASSLYLLAPPEQYF. The CDR3 DNA reads TGTGCCAGCAGTTTATATTTGTTGGCACCCCCCGAGCAGTACTTC.

In its sample, this clone was seen many times. V gene TRBV19 combines with J gene TRBJ1-1; no reliable D call. V was cut by 6 bases and J by 4 bases, with 12 bases left in between. The CDR3 is 13 amino acids. CDR1 LNHDA and CDR2 SQIVND come from the germline V gene (reference sequence). In DNA form, the CDR3 reads TGTGCCAGTAGCCCCAACCACGGCACTGAAGCTTTCTTT. Its translation is CASSPNHGTEAFF.

V gene TRBV12-3 or TRBV12-4 combines with J gene TRBJ2-7, with D tentatively TRBD1 (5 bases). CDR3 length: 13 residues. CDR3 in amino acids: CVSKGRDGYEQYF. The CDR3, as DNA: TGTGTTAGCAAGGGCAGGGATGGCTACGAGCAGTACTTC.

This clone was observed a few times. The CDR3 region is CASSEAGGHSYEQYF. Here the CDR3 DNA reads TGTGCCAGCAGTGAAGCCGGCGGACATTCCTACGAGCAGTACTTC. The chain combines TRBV6-1 with TRBJ2-7, with D maybe TRBD1 (5 bases). Trimming removed 0 bases from V and 1 base from J, with 10 bases in between. Germline V gene lookup returns CDR1 MNHNS and CDR2 SASEGT. The CDR3 covers 15 residues.

This clone was observed a few times. The chain is built from TRBV6-2 or TRBV6-3 and TRBJ2-7; D gene uncertain. V was pared by 2 bases and J by 3 bases, with 8 bases between. The length of the CDR3 is 13 residues. Germline V gene data show CDR1 as MNHEY and CDR2 as SVGEGT. The CDR3 DNA reads as TGTGCCAGCAGTTACCCCGAGATCTACGAGCAGTACTTC. This encodes CASSYPEIYEQYF.

At least ten counts were recorded for this clone. V is TRBV5-1 and J is TRBJ1-6; no firm D call. The germline V gene has CDR1 SGHRS and CDR2 YFSETQ. The CDR3 is 14 amino acids. Trimming cost V 3 bases and J 4 bases, with 8 bases left between them. The CDR3 reads CASSSNGYNSPLHF. In DNA form, the CDR3 reads TGCGCCAGCAGCTCCAACGGATATAATTCACCCCTCCACTTT.

This clone was seen a few times. Because the CDR3's place on the DNA is in doubt, the DNA is left out and the CDR3 is given as listed by TCRdb. The rearrangement uses TRBV12-3 or TRBV12-4 and TRBJ1-2; TRBD1 reflects the table's D call only, with no check against the DNA. The CDR3 contains 14 residues when both ends are counted. The CDR3 reads CASILGAWRYGYTF.

This sequence joins TRBV18 and TRBJ1-2; D is undetermined. Trimming pared 3 bases from V and 4 bases from J, leaving 18 bases between. CDR3 size: 16 residues. CDR1 is KGHSH and CDR2 is LQKENI in the germline V gene. The DNA of the CDR3 is TGTGCCAGCTCACCCGTTCCTAGGCCATTCCCCTATGGCTACACCTTC. It is translated as CASSPVPRPFPYGYTF.

The sample holds many counts of this clone. The rearrangement joins TRBV5-1 to TRBJ2-1; tentatively, D is TRBD1 or TRBD2 (5 bases each). The V end was cut by 4 bases, the J end by 3 bases, with 20 bases between. This CDR3 comprises 17 residues. Germline V gene lookup returns CDR1 SGHRS and CDR2 YFSETQ. The CDR3 sequence is CASSPSVGEPNYNEQFF. CDR3 bases: TGCGCCAGCAGCCCATCCGTGGGGGAGCCCAACTACAATGAGCAGTTCTTC.

As regards this clone: A much larger clone lies one base from this, so it may be a read error. This sample also contains other DNA sequences that code for the same CDR3. The V gene is TRBV28, the J gene TRBJ1-1; 8 nucleotides agree with TRBD1. V was pared by 4 bases and J by 10 bases, with 11 bases of the junction left unmatched. The CDR3 has 14 residues. The germline V gene has CDR1 MDHEN and CDR2 SYDVKM. In nucleotides, the CDR3 is TGTGCCAGCAGTTCCGCCCAGGGGGCGCAGGGAGCTTTCTTT. Its protein is CASSSAQGAQGAFF. The whole variable domain, remainder taken from reference TRBV28 and TRBJ1-1, is DVKVTQSSRYLVKRTGEKVFLECVQDMDHENMFWYRQDPGLGLRLIYFSYDVKMKEKGDIPEGYSVSREKKERFSLILESASTNQTSMYLCASSSAQGAQGAFFGQGTRLTVV.